The entry that follows covers one TCR beta chain sequence. CDR1 is KGHDR and CDR2 is SFDVKD in the germline V gene. Trimming removed 5 bases from V and 3 bases from J; junction bases left unmatched: 5. CDR3 length equals 15 residues. This sample is drawn from a study of blood T cell repertoires in COVID-19. TCRdb keeps only in-frame clones here, not all; method: immunoSEQ multiplex PCR. The repertoire holds 150,000 or so clones, with around 92% as singletons. The TCR sequence derives from a man aged 30 to 45 with COVID-19, enrolled during active disease. Sequenced input: peripheral blood. V and J are TRBV24-1 and TRBJ2-5; 10 bases are shared with TRBD1. The CDR3: CATSGWDRGKETQYF. CDR3 in DNA: TGTGCCACCAGTGGTTGGGACAGGGGAAAAGAGACCCAGTACTTC.